This TCR beta chain was identified during a study of shared clonotypes between healthy human individuals. Overall study: Donors, aged 18 to 49, were a couple of women and a few men. Per donor, CD8 memory used one plate, CD8 naive used two, CD4 memory used three and CD4 naive used three. Study-level results: Between a handful of donors, naive CD4 clonotypes were shared at a level of around 4.8%.

Trimming removed 4 bases from V and 0 bases from J, with 15 bases in between. The CDR3 is 16 amino acids. In germline, CDR1 is SGHVS, CDR2 FQNEAQ. Data came from immunoSEQ multiplex PCR; TCRdb stores just in-frame clones and leaves some out. The table shows fewer than 2.5 million clones, with 93% occurring only once. As regards this clone: Its antigen remains unknown.

This sequence was found in a man aged 18 to 29 in good health. Some clones in this sample may be carry-over from other donors' samples. Sequencing input: naive CD4+ T cells from PBMCs. Subset noted: CD45RA+ positively selected. The chain employs TRBV7-8 and TRBJ1-2; D is unclear. The CDR3 bases are TGTGCCAGCAGCTCGAATGCGCCAGCTCCTAACTATGGCTACACCTTC. Its translation is CASSSNAPAPNYGYTF.